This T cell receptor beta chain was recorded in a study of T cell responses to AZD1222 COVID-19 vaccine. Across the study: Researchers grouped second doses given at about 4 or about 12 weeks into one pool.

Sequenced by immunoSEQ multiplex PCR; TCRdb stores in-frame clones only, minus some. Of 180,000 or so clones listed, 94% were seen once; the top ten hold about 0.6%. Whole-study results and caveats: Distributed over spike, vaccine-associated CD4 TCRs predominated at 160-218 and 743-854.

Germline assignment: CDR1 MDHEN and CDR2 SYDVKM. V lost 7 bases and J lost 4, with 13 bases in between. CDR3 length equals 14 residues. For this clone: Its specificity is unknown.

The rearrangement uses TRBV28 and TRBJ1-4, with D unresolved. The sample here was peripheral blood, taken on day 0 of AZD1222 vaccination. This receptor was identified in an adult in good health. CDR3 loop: CASTLGHYNEKLFF. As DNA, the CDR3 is TGTGCCAGCACCTTGGGCCACTATAATGAAAAACTGTTTTTT.